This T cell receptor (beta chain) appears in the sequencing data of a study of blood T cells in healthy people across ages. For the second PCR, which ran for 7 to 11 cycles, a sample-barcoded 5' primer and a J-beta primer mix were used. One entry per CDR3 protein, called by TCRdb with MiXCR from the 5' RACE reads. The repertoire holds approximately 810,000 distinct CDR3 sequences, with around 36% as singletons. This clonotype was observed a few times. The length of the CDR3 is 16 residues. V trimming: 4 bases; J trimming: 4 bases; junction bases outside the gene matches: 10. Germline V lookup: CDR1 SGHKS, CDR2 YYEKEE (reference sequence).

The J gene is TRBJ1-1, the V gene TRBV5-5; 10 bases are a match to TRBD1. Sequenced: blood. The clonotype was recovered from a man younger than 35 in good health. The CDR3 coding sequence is TGTGCCAGCAGCCCGACAGGGGGCCACAGGGGCACTGAAGCTTTCTTT. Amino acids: CASSPTGGHRGTEAFF.